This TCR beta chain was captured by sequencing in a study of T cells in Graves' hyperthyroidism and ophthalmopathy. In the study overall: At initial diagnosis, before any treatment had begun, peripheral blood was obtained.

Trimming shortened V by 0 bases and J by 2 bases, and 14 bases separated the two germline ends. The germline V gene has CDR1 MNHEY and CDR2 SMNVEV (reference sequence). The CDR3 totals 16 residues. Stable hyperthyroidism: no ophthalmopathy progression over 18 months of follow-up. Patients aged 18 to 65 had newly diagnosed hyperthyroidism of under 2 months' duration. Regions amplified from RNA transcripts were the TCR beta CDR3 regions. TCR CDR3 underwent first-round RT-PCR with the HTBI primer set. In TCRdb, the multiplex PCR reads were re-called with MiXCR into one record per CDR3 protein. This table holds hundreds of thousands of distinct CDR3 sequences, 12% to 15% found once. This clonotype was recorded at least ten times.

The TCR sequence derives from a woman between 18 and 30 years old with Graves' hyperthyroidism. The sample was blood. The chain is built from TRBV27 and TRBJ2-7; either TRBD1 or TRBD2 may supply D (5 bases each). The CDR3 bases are TGTGCCAGCAGTTTATCACCCGGGACCGCAACCTACGAGCAGTACTTC. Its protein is CASSLSPGTATYEQYF.